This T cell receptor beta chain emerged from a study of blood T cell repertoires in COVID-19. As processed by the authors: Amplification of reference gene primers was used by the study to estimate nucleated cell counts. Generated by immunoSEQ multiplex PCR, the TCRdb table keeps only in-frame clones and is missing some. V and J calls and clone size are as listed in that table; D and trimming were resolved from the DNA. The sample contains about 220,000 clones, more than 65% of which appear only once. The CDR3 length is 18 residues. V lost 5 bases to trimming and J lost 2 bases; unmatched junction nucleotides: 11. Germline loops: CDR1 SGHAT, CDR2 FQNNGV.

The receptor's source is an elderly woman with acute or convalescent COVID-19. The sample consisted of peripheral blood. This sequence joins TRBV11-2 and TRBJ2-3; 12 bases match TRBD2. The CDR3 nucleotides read TGTGCCAGCAGCCAGTTCGGGGGGACTAGCGGGCTCACAGATACGCAGTATTTT. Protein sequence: CASSQFGGTSGLTDTQYF.